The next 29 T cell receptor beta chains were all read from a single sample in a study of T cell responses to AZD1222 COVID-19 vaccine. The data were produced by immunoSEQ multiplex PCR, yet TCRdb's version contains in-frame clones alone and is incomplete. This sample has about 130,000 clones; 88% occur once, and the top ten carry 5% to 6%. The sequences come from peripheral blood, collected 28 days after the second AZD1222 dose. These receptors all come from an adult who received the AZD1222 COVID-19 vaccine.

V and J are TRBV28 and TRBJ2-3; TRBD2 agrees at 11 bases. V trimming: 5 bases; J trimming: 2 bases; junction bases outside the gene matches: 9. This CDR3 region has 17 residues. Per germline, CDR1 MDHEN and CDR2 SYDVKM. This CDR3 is CASSTRTSGSLTDTQYF. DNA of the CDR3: TGTGCCAGCAGTACTCGGACTAGCGGGTCCCTCACAGATACGCAGTATTTT.

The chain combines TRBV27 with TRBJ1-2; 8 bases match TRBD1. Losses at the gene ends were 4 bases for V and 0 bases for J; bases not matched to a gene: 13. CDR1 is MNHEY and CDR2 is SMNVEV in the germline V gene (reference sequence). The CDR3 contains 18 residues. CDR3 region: CASSSSRDRQTANYGYTF. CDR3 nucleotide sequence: TGTGCCAGCAGTTCTAGCCGGGACAGGCAAACAGCTAACTATGGCTACACCTTC.

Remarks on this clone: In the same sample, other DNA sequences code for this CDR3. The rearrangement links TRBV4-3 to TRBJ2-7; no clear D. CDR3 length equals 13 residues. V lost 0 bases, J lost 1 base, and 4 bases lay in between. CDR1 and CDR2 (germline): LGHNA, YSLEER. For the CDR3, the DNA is TGCGCCAGCAGCCAAGATCTATCCTACGAGCAGTACTTC. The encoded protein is CASSQDLSYEQYF.

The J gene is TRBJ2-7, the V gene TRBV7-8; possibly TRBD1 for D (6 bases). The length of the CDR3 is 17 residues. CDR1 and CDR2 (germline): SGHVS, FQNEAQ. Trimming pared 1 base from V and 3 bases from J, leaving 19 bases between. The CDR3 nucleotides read TGTGCCAGCAGCTTAGGGGGTAGGCAGGGGCTATACTACGAGCAGTACTTC. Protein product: CASSLGGRQGLYYEQYF.

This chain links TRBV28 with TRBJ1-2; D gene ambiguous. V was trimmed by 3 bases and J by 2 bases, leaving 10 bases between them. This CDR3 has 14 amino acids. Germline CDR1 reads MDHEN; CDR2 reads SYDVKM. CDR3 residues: CASSFPTLNYGYTF. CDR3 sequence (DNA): TGTGCCAGCAGTTTTCCAACATTGAACTATGGCTACACCTTC.

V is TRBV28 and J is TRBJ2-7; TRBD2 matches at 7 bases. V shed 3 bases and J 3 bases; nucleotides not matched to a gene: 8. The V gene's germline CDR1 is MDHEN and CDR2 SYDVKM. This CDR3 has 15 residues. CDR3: CASSFVRDYDYEQYF. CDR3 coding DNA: TGTGCCAGCAGTTTCGTCCGGGACTACGACTACGAGCAGTACTTC.

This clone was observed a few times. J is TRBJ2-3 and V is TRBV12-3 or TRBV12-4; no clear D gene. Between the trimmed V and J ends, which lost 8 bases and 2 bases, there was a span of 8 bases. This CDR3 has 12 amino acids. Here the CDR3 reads CASGSVTDTQYF. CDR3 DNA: TGTGCCAGCGGGTCCGTCACAGATACGCAGTATTTT.

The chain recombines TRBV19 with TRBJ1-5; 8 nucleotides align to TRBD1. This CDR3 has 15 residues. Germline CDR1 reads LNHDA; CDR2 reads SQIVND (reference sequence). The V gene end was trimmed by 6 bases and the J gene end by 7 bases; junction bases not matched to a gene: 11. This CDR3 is CASSLRLGQVQPQHF. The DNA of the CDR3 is TGTGCCAGTAGCCTCCGATTGGGACAGGTACAGCCCCAGCATTTT.

CDR3 nucleotide sequence: TGTGCCAGCAGCTCGCTCCAGGGGTTGAATTCACCCCTCCACTTT. Encoded protein: CASSSLQGLNSPLHF. The chain carries TRBV11-2 and TRBJ1-6, with D tentatively TRBD1 (6 bases). The CDR3 runs to 15 residues. Germline V lookup: CDR1 SGHAT, CDR2 FQNNGV. The ends were cut back, 4 bases at V and 7 bases at J, with 14 bases in the middle. Full variable domain (missing parts from reference TRBV11-2 and TRBJ1-6): EAGVAQSPRYKIIEKRQSVAFWCNPISGHATLYWYQQILGQGPKLLIQFQNNGVVDDSQLPKDRFSAERLKGVDSTLKIQPAKLEDSAVYLCASSSLQGLNSPLHFGNGTRLTVT.

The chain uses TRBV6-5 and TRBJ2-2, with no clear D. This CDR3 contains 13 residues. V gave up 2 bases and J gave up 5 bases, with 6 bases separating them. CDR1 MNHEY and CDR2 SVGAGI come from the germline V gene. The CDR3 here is CASSYRSTGELFF. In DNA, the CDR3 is TGTGCCAGCAGTTACCGTTCTACCGGGGAGCTGTTTTTT.

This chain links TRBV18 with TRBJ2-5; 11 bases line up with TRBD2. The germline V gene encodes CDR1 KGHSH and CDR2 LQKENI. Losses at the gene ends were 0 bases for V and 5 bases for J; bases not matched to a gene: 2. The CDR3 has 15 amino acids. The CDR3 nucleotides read TGTGCCAGCTCACCACCGTCTAGCGGGGGGGAGACCCAGTACTTC. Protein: CASSPPSSGGETQYF. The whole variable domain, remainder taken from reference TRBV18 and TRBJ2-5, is NAGVMQNPRHLVRRRGQEARLRCSPMKGHSHVYWYRQLPEEGLKFMVYLQKENIIDESGMPKERFSAEFPKEGPSILRIQQVVRGDSAAYFCASSPPSSGGETQYFGPGTRLLVL.

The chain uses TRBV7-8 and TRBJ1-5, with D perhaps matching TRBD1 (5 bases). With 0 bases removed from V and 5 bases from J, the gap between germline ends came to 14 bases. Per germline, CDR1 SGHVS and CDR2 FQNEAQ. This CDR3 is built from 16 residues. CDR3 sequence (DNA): TGTGCCAGCAGCTTAGCACCACAAAGAGGGGATCAGCCCCAGCATTTT. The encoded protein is CASSLAPQRGDQPQHF.

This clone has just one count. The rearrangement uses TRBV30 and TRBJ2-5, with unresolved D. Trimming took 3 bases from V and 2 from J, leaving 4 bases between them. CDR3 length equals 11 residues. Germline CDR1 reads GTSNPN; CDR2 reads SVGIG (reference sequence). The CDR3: CAWSIQETQYF. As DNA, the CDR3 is TGTGCCTGGAGCATACAAGAGACCCAGTACTTC.

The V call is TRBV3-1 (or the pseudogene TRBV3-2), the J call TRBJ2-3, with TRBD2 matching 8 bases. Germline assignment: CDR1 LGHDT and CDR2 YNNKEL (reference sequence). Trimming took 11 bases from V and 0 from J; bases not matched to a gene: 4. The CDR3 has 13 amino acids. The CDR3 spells CACRGGSTDTQYF. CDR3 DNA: TGTGCCTGCCGGGGGGGAAGCACAGATACGCAGTATTTT.

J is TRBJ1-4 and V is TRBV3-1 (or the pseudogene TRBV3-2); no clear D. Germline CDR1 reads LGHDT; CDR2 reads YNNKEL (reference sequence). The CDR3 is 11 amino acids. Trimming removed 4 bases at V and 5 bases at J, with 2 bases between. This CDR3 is CASSLNEKLFF. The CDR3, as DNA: TGTGCCAGCAGCCTAAATGAAAAACTGTTTTTT.

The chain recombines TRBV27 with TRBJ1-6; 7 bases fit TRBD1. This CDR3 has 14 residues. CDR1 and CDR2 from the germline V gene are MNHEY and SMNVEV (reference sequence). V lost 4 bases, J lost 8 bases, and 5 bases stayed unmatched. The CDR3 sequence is CASSYRQGDSPLHF. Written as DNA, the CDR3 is TGTGCCAGCAGTTATAGACAGGGTGATTCACCCCTCCACTTT.

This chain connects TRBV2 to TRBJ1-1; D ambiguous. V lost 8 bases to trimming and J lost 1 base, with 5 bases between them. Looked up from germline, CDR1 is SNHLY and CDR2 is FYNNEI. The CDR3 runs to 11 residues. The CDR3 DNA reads TGTGCCAGCCACGCGAACACTGAAGCTTTCTTT. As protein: CASHANTEAFF.

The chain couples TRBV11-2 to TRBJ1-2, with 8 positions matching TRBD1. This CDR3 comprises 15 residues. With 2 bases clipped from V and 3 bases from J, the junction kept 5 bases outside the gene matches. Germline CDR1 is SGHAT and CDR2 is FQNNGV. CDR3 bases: TGTGCCAGCAGCTTAAGTGACAGGGGCGACTATGGCTACACCTTC. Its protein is CASSLSDRGDYGYTF.

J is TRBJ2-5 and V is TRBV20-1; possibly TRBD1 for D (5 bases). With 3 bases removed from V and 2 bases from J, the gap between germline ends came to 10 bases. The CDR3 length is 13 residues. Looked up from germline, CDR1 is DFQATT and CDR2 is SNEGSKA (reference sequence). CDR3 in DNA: TGCAGTGCTAGTGGCAGGGCGCAAGAGACCCAGTACTTC. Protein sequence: CSASGRAQETQYF.

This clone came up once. CDR3 nucleotides: TGTGCCAGCAGTTACCCACATGGGGGGCTAGATGAAAAACTGTTTTTT. It encodes CASSYPHGGLDEKLFF. V and J are TRBV6-6 and TRBJ1-4; perhaps TRBD1 as D (6 bases). Trimming left V 2 bases short and J 6 bases short, with 16 bases between. CDR1 and CDR2 from the germline V gene are MNHNY and SVGAGI (reference sequence). The CDR3 sequence is 16 residues long.

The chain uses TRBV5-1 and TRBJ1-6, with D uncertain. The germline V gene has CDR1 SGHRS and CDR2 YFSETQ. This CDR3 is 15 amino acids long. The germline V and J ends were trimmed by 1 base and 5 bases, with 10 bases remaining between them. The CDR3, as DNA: TGCGCCAGCAGCTTGAACCTATTCAATAATTCACCCCTCCACTTT. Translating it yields CASSLNLFNNSPLHF.

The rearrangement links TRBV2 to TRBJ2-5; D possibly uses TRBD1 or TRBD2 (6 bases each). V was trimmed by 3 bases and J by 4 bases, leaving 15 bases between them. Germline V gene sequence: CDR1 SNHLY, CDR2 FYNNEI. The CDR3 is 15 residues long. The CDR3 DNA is TGTGCCAGCAGTGAGTGGCAGGGGAGGAGAGAGACCCAGTACTTC. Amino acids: CASSEWQGRRETQYF.

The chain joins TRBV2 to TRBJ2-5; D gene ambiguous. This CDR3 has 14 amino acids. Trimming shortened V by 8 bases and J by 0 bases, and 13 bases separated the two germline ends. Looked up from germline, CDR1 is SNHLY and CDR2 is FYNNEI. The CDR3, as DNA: TGTGCCAGCGAGTGGCGGCGGTACCAAGAGACCCAGTACTTC. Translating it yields CASEWRRYQETQYF.

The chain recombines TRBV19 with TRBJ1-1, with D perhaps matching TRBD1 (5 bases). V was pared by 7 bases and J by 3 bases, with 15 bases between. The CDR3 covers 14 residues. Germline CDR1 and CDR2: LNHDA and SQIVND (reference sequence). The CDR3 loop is CASIPGGGYTEAFF. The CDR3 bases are TGTGCCAGTATTCCCGGGGGTGGGTACACTGAAGCTTTCTTT. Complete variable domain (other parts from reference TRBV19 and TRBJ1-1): DGGITQSPKYLFRKEGQNVTLSCEQNLNHDAMYWYRQDPGQGLRLIYYSQIVNDFQKGDIAEGYSVSREKKESFPLTVTSAQKNPTAFYLCASIPGGGYTEAFFGQGTRLTVV.

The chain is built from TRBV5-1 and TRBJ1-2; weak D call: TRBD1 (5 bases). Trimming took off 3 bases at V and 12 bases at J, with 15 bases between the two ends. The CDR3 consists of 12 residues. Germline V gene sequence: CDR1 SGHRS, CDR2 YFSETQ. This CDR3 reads CASSSTDGSHTF. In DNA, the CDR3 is TGCGCCAGCAGCTCGACAGACGGGAGCCACACCTTC.

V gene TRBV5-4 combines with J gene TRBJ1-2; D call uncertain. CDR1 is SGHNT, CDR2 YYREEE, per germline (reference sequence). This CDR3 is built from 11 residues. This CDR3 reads CVWSENYGYTF. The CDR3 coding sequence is TGTGTCTGGAGCGAAAACTATGGCTACACCTTC.

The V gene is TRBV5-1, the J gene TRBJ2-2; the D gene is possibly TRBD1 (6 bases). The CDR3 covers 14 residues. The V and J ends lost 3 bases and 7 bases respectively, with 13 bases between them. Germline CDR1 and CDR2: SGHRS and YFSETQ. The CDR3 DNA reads TGCGCCAGCAGCTCACAGGGTTCTAGCGGGGAGCTGTTTTTT. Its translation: CASSSQGSSGELFF.

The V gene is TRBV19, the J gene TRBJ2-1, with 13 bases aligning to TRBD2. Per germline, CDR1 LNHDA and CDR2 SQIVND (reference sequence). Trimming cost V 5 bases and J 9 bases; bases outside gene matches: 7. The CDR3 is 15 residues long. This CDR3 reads CASSSWTSGGFEQFF. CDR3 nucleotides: TGTGCCAGTAGTTCCTGGACTAGCGGGGGTTTTGAGCAGTTCTTC.

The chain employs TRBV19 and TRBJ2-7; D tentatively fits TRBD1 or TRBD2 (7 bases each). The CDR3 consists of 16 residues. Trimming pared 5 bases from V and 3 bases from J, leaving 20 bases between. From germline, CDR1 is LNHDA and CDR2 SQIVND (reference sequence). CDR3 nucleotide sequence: TGTGCCAGTAGTCAGCGTGCAGGGGGGGACTACTACGAGCAGTACTTC. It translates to CASSQRAGGDYYEQYF.